The entry that follows covers one T cell receptor (beta chain) sequence. The antigen it recognizes is unknown. The record has no base qualities; no much larger clone is one base away. The sample is drawn from a study of identifying expanded T cells in peripheral blood (dated by TCRdb to between 2018 and 2021). Study-level background: Technical replicates were generated by sequencing separate aliquots of the same genomic DNA pool, and four replicates were compared pairwise.

The immunoSEQ Assay, which relies on bias-controlled multiplex PCR amplification of genomic DNA, was used to profile TCRbeta CDR3 regions. The study's processing was this. To quantify the absolute abundance of each unique TCRbeta CDR3 region, the sequences were collapsed and filtered. Differential abundance was tested with two models: a binomial (Fisher-equivalent) model and a beta-binomial model that adds time-dependent variance fitted from healthy donors. Clones with fewer than 5 combined templates were removed, and differential abundance was called for clones with a Benjamini-Hochberg FDR below 0.01. Beta-binomial variance was modeled as a function of total template count across the two samples using the form v = (b*log(k)+a)^2. Entries here come from immuneACCESS through TCRdb and include only in-frame sequences with V and J called. Some clones fail to appear in such tables; in the studies checked, an unresolved V gene covers under half of the shortfall, and the cause of the remainder is unknown. V and J calls and clone size are copied from that table; D and trimming were computed from the DNA. The sample has tens of thousands of clones on record, 84% of them singletons. About 20% of the sample is in the top ten clones.

Here is what the overall study found, with its caveats: Both the number of clones called differentially abundant and the false-positive rate were significantly reduced by the beta-binomial model across all healthy-donor time intervals. For all healthy donors, the variance in clone template counts between approximately 2-week samples rose significantly as total template count increased. Between technical replicates the binomial model flagged roughly 1.2 differentially abundant clones, whereas over about two weeks the binomial model flagged about 15 and over approximately 4 weeks roughly 20. The authors expected biological variance in healthy repertoires might increase further over much longer intervals such as months to years.

CDR1 and CDR2 are read off the germline V gene as MNHEY and SVGAGI. Measured from the cysteine to the phenylalanine, the CDR3 is 14 residues long. Here the CDR3 DNA is all that survives: 42 bases in frame from base 1. Trimming removed 8 bases from V and 7 bases from J; the gene matches leave 10 bases unexplained. No immune events, such as infections, were documented for the healthy donors during the collection period. Healthy-donor blood repertoires served as a training cohort to calibrate time-dependent variance in a beta-binomial model of T-cell clone differential abundance. The training cohort comprised 10 healthy donors, 3 female and 7 male. The donors were between roughly 25 and 70 years old, with an average age of approximately 45 years. Whole blood was collected from each healthy donor at three time points spaced two weeks apart and obtained from a commercial supplier. For immunosequencing, genomic DNA was extracted from unsorted whole blood.

The chain links TRBV6-5 with TRBJ1-2, with 10 middle bases fitting TRBD1. This TCR derives from a person aged 18 to 75 in good health. Sequencing was carried out using blood. The sequence in DNA is TGTGCCAGCGGCTCGACAGGGGGCAAGGGTGGCTACACCTTC. This gives the protein CASGSTGGKGGYTF.